A single sample gave rise to the 25 T cell receptor beta chains below, sequenced in a study of CD8+ T cells in alopecia areata (dated by TCRdb to between 2018 and 2020). Library preparation employed the immunoSEQ multiplex PCR assay. RNA was extracted from all samples and reverse transcribed into cDNA as template for TCR sequencing. Imported from immuneACCESS, the table was reduced by TCRdb to in-frame sequences with V and J called. These copies leave out some clones; in studies compared against another copy, an unresolved V gene accounts for under half, and the cause of the remainder is not known. The sample table contains approximately 280,000 clones; only one count was recorded for over 45% of them. The ten largest clonotypes hold under 2% of the sample. The sample's time point label, decoded: 20 to 30 weeks on oral tofacitinib. What the treatment or condition label conveys for this sample: oral pan-JAK inhibitor, 5-10 mg twice daily.

The sequencing here drew on CD4+ T cells sorted from blood, taken at week 24, from a patient treated with tofacitinib. The receptor source for this set is a human donor with alopecia areata.

This clone was seen only a few times. V gene TRBV29-1 combines with J gene TRBJ1-1, with unresolved D. The germline V and J ends were trimmed by 0 bases and 3 bases, with 11 bases remaining between them. Per germline, CDR1 SQVTM and CDR2 ANQGSEA. CDR3 length: 14 residues. This CDR3 is CSVEDSQSDTEAFF. The CDR3 DNA reads TGCAGCGTTGAAGATTCTCAAAGTGACACTGAAGCTTTCTTT.

The CDR3 coding sequence is TGTGCCAGCAGCTTGTACCACCACAATGAGCAGTTCTTC. Its translation: CASSLYHHNEQFF. The chain combines TRBV5-6 with TRBJ2-1, with D unclear. From germline, CDR1 is SGHDT and CDR2 YYEEEE. The V and J ends lost 1 base and 5 bases respectively, with 7 bases between them. The CDR3 is made up of 13 amino acids.

The chain combines TRBV5-1 with TRBJ1-4; D possibly corresponds to TRBD1 (5 bases). Germline V lookup: CDR1 SGHRS, CDR2 YFSETQ. The CDR3 spans 15 residues. V shed 2 bases and J shed 7 bases, with 15 bases lying between them. The CDR3 coding sequence is TGCGCCAGCAGCTTAATTGGTCAGGGAGGTGAAAAACTGTTTTTT. Its protein is CASSLIGQGGEKLFF.

This clone was observed a handful of times. The genes are TRBV4-1 and TRBJ2-2; the D gene is possibly TRBD1 (5 bases). V lost 6 bases to trimming and J lost 3 bases, with 14 bases between them. The CDR3 consists of 15 residues. Germline values: CDR1 MGHRA, CDR2 YSYEKL. The CDR3 DNA reads TGCGCCAGCAGTCTCTCCCAGGGCCACACCGGGGAGCTGTTTTTT. Its translation is CASSLSQGHTGELFF.

The chain links TRBV30 to TRBJ1-2; D gene unclear. CDR3 length equals 18 residues. V lost 5 bases and J lost 2, with 27 bases in between. Germline-derived CDR1 and CDR2 are GTSNPN and SVGIG (reference sequence). The CDR3 sequence: CAWVHPLPGRYPNYGYTF. The CDR3 coding sequence is TGTGCCTGGGTTCATCCTCTCCCCGGACGTTATCCCAACTATGGCTACACCTTC.

This clone has just one count. This rearrangement joins TRBV13 to TRBJ1-2; the match to TRBD1 covers 9 bases. This CDR3 comprises 14 residues. V gave up 5 bases and J gave up 6 bases; unmatched junction bases: 7. Germline CDR1 and CDR2: PRHDT and FYEKMQ (reference sequence). CDR3 DNA: TGTGCCAGCAGCCAAACCACAGGGGGCGATGGCTACACCTTC. Its translation: CASSQTTGGDGYTF.

The count of this clone is one. An end of the junction differs from the germline gene, which may be a read error. The V call is TRBV5-1, the J call TRBJ2-7; tentatively, D is TRBD1 or TRBD2 (5 bases each). Germline-derived CDR1 and CDR2 are SGHRS and YFSETQ. The CDR3 runs 11 residues. The chain's CDR3 is CASSSGPLKSF. The DNA of the CDR3 is TGCGCCAGCAGCTCGGGACCCTTGAAGAGCTTC.

The J gene is TRBJ2-7, the V gene TRBV7-2, with D possibly TRBD2 on 6 matching bases. Germline CDR1 is SGHTA and CDR2 is FQGNSA. This CDR3 spans 14 amino acids. Trimming cost V 5 bases and J 4 bases, with 15 bases left between them. CDR3 sequence: CASSDPGLRYEQYF. CDR3 nucleotide sequence: TGTGCCAGCAGCGATCCGGGACTTCGATACGAGCAGTACTTC.

The chain is built from TRBV30 and TRBJ1-4; the D gene is possibly TRBD1 (6 bases). Looked up from germline, CDR1 is GTSNPN and CDR2 is SVGIG (reference sequence). There are 15 residues in the CDR3. Trimming stripped 1 base from V and 3 bases from J, with 12 bases between. The CDR3 region has the DNA TGTGCCTGGAGTGATGGGGGGCGGGCTAATGAAAAACTGTTTTTT. Encoded protein: CAWSDGGRANEKLFF.

This clone was counted between two and nine times. The chain joins TRBV14 to TRBJ1-4; D uncertain. V lost 4 bases to trimming and J lost 0 bases, with 9 bases between them. Germline CDR1 is SGHDN and CDR2 is FVKESK. CDR3 length equals 15 residues. CDR3: CASSPQYATNEKLFF. The CDR3 nucleotides read TGTGCCAGCAGCCCACAGTATGCAACTAATGAAAAACTGTTTTTT.

The rearrangement joins TRBV5-1 to TRBJ2-4; no clear D. Per the germline V gene, CDR1 is SGHRS and CDR2 is YFSETQ. V lost 0 bases to trimming and J lost 8 bases, with 15 bases between them. This CDR3 region has 15 residues. The DNA for the CDR3 is TGCGCCAGCAGCTTGGCCACCCAGAAAAGGGACATTCAGTACTTC. This codes for CASSLATQKRDIQYF. Complete variable domain (other parts from reference TRBV5-1 and TRBJ2-4): KAGVTQTPRYLIKTRGQQVTLSCSPISGHRSVSWYQQTPGQGLQFLFEYFSETQRNKGNFPGRFSGRQFSNSRSEMNVSTLELGDSALYLCASSLATQKRDIQYFGAGTRLSVL.

This chain joins TRBV4-1 and TRBJ2-5; 11 positions match TRBD1. CDR3 length: 17 amino acids. Germline CDR1 is MGHRA and CDR2 is YSYEKL. The trim removed 1 base at V and 4 bases at J, leaving 8 bases unmatched. The CDR3 region is CASSQGTGGLRGETQYF. The CDR3 DNA reads TGCGCCAGCAGCCAAGGGACAGGGGGCCTCCGTGGAGAGACCCAGTACTTC.

The V call is TRBV4-1, the J call TRBJ1-5; 8 bases line up with TRBD1. CDR1 is MGHRA, CDR2 YSYEKL, per germline. The ends lost 4 bases at V and 11 bases at J; junction bases unmatched: 13. The CDR3 loop spans 15 amino acids. Written as DNA, the CDR3 is TGCGCCAGCAGCCCTAATGTCGACAGGGGAAAGGCCCAGCATTTT. Residues: CASSPNVDRGKAQHF.

This chain uses TRBV11-2 with TRBJ2-3; 14 bases align to TRBD2. There are 17 residues in the CDR3. V lost 5 bases and J lost 4; bases outside the gene matches: 8. Germline V lookup: CDR1 SGHAT, CDR2 FQNNGV. The CDR3 protein is CASSARLAGGRADTQYF. The CDR3 DNA follows: TGTGCCAGCAGCGCCCGACTAGCGGGGGGGCGGGCAGATACGCAGTATTTT.

The chain has TRBV6-7 and TRBJ2-7, with 8 bases aligning to TRBD1. TRBV6-7 is reported as an ORF; its role is uncertain. There are 15 residues in the CDR3. The J segment lost 0 bases and the V segment lost 4 bases, leaving 5 bases of the junction unmatched. Here the CDR3 reads CASSSGTGHSYEQYF. For the CDR3, the DNA is TGTGCCAGCAGTTCGGGGACAGGCCACTCCTACGAGCAGTACTTC.

V and J are TRBV19 and TRBJ1-1, with TRBD1 as a possible D gene (5 bases). The CDR3 length is 15 residues. The ends were cut back, 2 bases at V and 4 bases at J, with 14 bases in the middle. The V gene's germline CDR1 is LNHDA and CDR2 SQIVND (reference sequence). The CDR3 DNA is TGTGCCAGTAGTATACACCAGGGCGCGGGCACTGAAGCTTTCTTT. Protein sequence: CASSIHQGAGTEAFF.

In its sample, this clone was seen a few times. The V gene is TRBV29-1, the J gene TRBJ1-2; D unclear. Germline CDR1 reads SQVTM; CDR2 reads ANQGSEA. Trimming removed 5 bases at V and 4 bases at J, with 8 bases between. The CDR3 spans 11 residues. As DNA, the CDR3 is TGCAGCGTTTGGGAAGGCTATGGCTACACCTTC. Amino acid sequence: CSVWEGYGYTF.

The CDR3 reads CSVAGTSELIAKNIQYF. Here the CDR3 DNA reads TGCAGCGTGGCCGGGACTAGCGAGCTTATAGCCAAAAACATTCAGTACTTC. The rearrangement joins TRBV29-1 to TRBJ2-4; the match to TRBD2 covers 10 bases. Losses at the gene ends were 6 bases for V and 0 bases for J; bases not matched to a gene: 11. This CDR3 contains 17 residues. The germline V gene encodes CDR1 SQVTM and CDR2 ANQGSEA.

Concerning this clone itself: The same CDR3 is also encoded by other DNA sequences in this sample. The chain links TRBV20-1 to TRBJ1-2, with D possibly matching TRBD1 (6 bases). Germline-derived CDR1 and CDR2 are DFQATT and SNEGSKA (reference sequence). The CDR3 totals 11 residues. With 3 bases removed from V and 7 bases from J, the gap between germline ends came to 9 bases. CDR3: CSASGGVGYTF. CDR3 sequence (DNA): TGCAGTGCTAGTGGGGGCGTTGGCTACACCTTC.

The chain couples TRBV5-4 to TRBJ2-7, with D hard to call. Per germline, CDR1 SGHNT and CDR2 YYREEE (reference sequence). The CDR3 is 14 residues long. Trimming cost V 4 bases and J 0 bases, with 11 bases left between them. The CDR3 nucleotides read TGTGCCAGCAGCCGAGAAGAGAGCTCCTACGAGCAGTACTTC. Translating gives CASSREESSYEQYF.

The chain is built from TRBV30 and TRBJ2-2; 10 bases fit TRBD1. Per germline, CDR1 GTSNPN and CDR2 SVGIG (reference sequence). The V and J ends lost 1 base and 5 bases, in that order; junction bases with no gene match: 4. The CDR3 runs to 15 residues. CDR3 sequence: CAWSDGQGGTGELFF. The CDR3 region has the DNA TGTGCCTGGAGTGATGGACAGGGGGGAACCGGGGAGCTGTTTTTT.

In this sample, this clone turned up a few times. The V gene is TRBV5-1, the J gene TRBJ1-1, with D unresolved. There are 14 residues in the CDR3. Trimming took off 4 bases at V and 1 base at J, with 11 bases between the two ends. The germline V gene has CDR1 SGHRS and CDR2 YFSETQ. The CDR3 sequence: CASSLFVGNTEAFF. The CDR3 coding sequence is TGCGCCAGCAGCCTCTTCGTTGGGAACACTGAAGCTTTCTTT.

The CDR3 reads CASSLSGGKEQYF. CDR3 nucleotide sequence: TGTGCCAGCAGCTTGTCGGGGGGGAAAGAGCAGTACTTC. This sequence joins TRBV7-9 and TRBJ2-7; the match to TRBD2 covers 8 bases. J lost 7 bases, V lost 3 bases, and 5 bases had no gene match. The germline CDR1 and CDR2 sequences are SEHNR and FQNEAQ (reference sequence). The CDR3 runs 13 residues.

The V and J genes are TRBV2 and TRBJ2-1; 9 positions match TRBD1. Germline values: CDR1 SNHLY, CDR2 FYNNEI. The CDR3 is 17 amino acids. V shed 1 base and J 10 bases; nucleotides not matched to a gene: 14. CDR3 loop: CASSEERDHRGRGEQFF. The CDR3 coding sequence is TGTGCCAGCAGTGAAGAAAGGGACCACAGGGGGCGAGGAGAGCAGTTCTTC.

This clone was seen a handful of times. The gene calls are TRBV5-1 and TRBJ2-7; TRBD1 is a possible D gene (6 bases). The ends were cut back, 1 base at V and 5 bases at J, with 13 bases in the middle. The CDR3 covers 14 residues. CDR1 and CDR2 (germline): SGHRS, YFSETQ. The CDR3 DNA reads TGCGCCAGCAGCTTGCAGGCAGGGGCCCACGAGCAGTACTTC. Protein: CASSLQAGAHEQYF.